Given below is one T cell receptor beta chain in context. Its target is not known. The treatment is: oral pan-JAK inhibitor, 5-10 mg twice daily. Peripheral blood samples and lesional scalp punch biopsies were obtained from alopecia areata patients. The entry originates in a study of CD8+ T cells in alopecia areata. V was clipped by 3 bases and J by 14 bases, with 11 bases between them. The germline V gene has CDR1 ENHRY and CDR2 SYGVKD. The CDR3 spans 12 residues. Study-level findings and limits: Numerous clones, expanded in lesions, remained in scalp and blood during tofacitinib.

RNA, once extracted, was reverse transcribed into cDNA for use as the sequencing template. The table came from immunoSEQ multiplex PCR; TCRdb's copy has only in-frame clones and leaves some out. The sample shows fewer than 350,000 clones, 58% of them seen only once. Sequencing was performed on CD4+ T cells sorted from blood, taken at week 24, from a patient treated with tofacitinib. This TCR came from a human donor with alopecia areata. The chain carries TRBV10-3 and TRBJ1-6; perhaps TRBD1 as D (5 bases). CDR3 DNA sequence: TGTGCCATCAGTGAAAGGGGCCTCTCCCTCCACTTT. Translating gives CAISERGLSLHF.